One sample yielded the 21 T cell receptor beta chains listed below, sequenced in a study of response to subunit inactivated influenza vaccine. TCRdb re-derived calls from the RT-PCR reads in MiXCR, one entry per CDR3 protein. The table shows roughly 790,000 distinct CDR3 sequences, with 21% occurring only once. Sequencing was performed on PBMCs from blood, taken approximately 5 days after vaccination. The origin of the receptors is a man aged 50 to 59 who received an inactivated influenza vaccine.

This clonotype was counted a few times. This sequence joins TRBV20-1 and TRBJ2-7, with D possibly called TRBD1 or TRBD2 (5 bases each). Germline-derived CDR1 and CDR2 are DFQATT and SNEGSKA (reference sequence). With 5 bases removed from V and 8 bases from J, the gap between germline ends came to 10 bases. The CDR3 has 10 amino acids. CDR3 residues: CSALSGQQYF. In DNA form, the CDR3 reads TGCAGTGCTCTCTCGGGACAGCAGTACTTC.

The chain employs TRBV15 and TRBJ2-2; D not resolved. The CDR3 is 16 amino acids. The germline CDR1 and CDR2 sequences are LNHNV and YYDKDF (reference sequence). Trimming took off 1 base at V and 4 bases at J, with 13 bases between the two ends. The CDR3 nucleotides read TGTGCCACCAGCAGAGGAAACCGGGTACCCACCGGGGAGCTGTTTTTT. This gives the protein CATSRGNRVPTGELFF.

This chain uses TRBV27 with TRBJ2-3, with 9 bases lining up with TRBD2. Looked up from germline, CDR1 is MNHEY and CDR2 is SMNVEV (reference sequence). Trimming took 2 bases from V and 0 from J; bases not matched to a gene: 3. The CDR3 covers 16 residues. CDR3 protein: CASSLTGLASTDTQYF. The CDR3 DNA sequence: TGTGCCAGCAGTTTAACCGGACTAGCGAGCACAGATACGCAGTATTTT.

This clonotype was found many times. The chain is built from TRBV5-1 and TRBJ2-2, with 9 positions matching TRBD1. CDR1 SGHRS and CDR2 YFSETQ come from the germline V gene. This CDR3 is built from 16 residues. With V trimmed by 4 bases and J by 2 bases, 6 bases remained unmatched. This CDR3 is CASSPRTGANTGELFF. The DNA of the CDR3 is TGCGCCAGCAGCCCCCGGACAGGGGCAAACACCGGGGAGCTGTTTTTT.

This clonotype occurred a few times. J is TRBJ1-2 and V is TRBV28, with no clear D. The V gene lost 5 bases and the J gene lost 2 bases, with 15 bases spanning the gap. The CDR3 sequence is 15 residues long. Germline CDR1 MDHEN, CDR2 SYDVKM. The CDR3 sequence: CASSPPRGRNYGYTF. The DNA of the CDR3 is TGTGCCAGCAGTCCCCCCCGGGGTAGGAACTATGGCTACACCTTC.

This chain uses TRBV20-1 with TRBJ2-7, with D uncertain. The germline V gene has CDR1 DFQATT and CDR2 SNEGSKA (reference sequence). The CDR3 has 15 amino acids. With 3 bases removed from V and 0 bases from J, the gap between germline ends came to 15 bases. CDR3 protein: CSASDMGRNSYEQYF. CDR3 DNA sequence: TGCAGTGCTAGCGACATGGGCAGAAACTCCTACGAGCAGTACTTC.

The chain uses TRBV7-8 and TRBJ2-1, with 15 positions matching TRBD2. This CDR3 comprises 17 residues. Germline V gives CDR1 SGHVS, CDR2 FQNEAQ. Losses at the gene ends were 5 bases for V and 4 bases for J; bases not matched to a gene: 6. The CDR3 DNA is TGTGCCAGCAGCCCTGGGACTAGCGGGAGGCTGTACAATGAGCAGTTCTTC. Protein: CASSPGTSGRLYNEQFF.

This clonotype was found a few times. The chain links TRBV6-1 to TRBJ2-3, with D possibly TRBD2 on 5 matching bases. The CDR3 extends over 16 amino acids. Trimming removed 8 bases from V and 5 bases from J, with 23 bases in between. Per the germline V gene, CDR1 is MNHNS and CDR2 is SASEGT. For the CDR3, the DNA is TGTGCCAGCGCGGGCTCCACCGGGATGTCCATAGATACGCAGTATTTT. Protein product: CASAGSTGMSIDTQYF.

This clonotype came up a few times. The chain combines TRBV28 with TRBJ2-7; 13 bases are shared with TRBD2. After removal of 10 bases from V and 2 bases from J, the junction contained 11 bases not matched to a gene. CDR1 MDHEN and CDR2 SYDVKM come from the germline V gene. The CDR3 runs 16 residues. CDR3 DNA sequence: TGTGCCACTCACGCGTGGACTAGCGGGGGCCCCTACGAGCAGTACTTC. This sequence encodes CATHAWTSGGPYEQYF.

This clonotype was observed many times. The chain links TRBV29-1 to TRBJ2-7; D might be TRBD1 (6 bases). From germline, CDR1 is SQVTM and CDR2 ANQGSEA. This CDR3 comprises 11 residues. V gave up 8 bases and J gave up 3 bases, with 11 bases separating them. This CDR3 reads CSSWDNYEQYF. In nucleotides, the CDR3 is TGCAGCTCCTGGGACAACTACGAGCAGTACTTC.

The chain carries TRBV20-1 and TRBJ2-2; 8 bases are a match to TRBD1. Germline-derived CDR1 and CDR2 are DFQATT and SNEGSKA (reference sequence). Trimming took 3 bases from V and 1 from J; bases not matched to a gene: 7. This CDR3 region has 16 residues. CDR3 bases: TGCAGTGCTAGGGGCGGTGACAGGGGGAACACCGGGGAGCTGTTTTTT. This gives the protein CSARGGDRGNTGELFF.

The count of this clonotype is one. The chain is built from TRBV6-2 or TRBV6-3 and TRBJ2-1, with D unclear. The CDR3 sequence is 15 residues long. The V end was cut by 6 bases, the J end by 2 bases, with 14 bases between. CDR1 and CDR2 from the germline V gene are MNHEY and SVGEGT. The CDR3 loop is CASSHSRVPYNEQFF. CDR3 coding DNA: TGTGCCAGCAGCCATTCTAGAGTCCCCTACAATGAGCAGTTCTTC.

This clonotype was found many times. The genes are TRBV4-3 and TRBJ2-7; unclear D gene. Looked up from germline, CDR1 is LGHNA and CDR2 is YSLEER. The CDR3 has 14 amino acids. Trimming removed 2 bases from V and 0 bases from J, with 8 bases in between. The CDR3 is CASSQRDSSYEQYF. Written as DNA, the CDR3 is TGCGCCAGCAGCCAAAGGGATAGCTCCTACGAGCAGTACTTC.

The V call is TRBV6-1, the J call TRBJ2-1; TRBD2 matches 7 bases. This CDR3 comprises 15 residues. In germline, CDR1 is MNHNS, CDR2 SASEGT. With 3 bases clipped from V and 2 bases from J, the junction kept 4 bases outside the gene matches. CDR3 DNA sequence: TGTGCCAGCAGTGAGGCTAGCGGTCCCTACAATGAGCAGTTCTTC. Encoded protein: CASSEASGPYNEQFF.

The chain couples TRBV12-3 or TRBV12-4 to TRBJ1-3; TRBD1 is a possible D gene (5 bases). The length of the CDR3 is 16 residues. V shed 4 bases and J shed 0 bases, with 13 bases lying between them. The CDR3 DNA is TGTGCCAGCAGTTCGGGGCTACGGAGCTCTGGAAACACCATATATTTT. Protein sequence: CASSSGLRSSGNTIYF.

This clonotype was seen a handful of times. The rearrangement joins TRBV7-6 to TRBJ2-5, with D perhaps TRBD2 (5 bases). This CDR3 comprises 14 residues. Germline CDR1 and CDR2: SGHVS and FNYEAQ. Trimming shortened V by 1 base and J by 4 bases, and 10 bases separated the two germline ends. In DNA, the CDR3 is TGTGCCAGCAGCTTAGGGAGGTCGCGAGAGACCCAGTACTTC. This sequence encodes CASSLGRSRETQYF.

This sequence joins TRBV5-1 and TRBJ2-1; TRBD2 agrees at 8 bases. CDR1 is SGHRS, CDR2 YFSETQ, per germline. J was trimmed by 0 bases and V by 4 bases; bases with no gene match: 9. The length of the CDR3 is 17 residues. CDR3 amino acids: CASSRAPGTSSYNEQFF. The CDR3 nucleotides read TGCGCCAGCAGCCGGGCACCCGGGACTAGCTCCTACAATGAGCAGTTCTTC.

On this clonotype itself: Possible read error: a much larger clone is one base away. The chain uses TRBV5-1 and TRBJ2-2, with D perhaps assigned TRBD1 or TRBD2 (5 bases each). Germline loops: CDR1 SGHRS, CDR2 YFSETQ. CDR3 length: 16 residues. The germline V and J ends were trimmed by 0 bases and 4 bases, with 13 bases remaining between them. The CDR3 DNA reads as TGCGCCAGCAGCTTGGGGGGACGGACGACCACCGGGGAGCTGTTTTTT. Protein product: CASSLGGRTTTGELFF.

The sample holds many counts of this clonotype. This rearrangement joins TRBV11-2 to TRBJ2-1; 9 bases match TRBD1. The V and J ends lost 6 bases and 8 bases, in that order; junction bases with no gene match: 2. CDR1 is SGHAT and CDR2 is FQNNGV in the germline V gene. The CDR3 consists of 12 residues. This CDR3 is CASRQGAYEQFF. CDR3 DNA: TGTGCCAGCAGACAGGGGGCCTATGAGCAGTTCTTC.

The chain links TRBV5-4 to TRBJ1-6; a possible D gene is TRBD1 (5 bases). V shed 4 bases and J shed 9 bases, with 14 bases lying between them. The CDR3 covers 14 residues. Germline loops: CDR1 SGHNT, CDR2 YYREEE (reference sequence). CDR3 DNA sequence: TGTGCCAGCAGCCTCCGGGACCCGGGTTCACCCCTCCACTTT. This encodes CASSLRDPGSPLHF.

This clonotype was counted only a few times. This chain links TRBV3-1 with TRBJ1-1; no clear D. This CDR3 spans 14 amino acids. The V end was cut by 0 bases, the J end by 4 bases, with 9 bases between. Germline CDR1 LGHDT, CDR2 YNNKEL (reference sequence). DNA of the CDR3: TGTGCCAGCAGCCAAGACTTATCAAGCACTGAAGCTTTCTTT. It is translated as CASSQDLSSTEAFF.